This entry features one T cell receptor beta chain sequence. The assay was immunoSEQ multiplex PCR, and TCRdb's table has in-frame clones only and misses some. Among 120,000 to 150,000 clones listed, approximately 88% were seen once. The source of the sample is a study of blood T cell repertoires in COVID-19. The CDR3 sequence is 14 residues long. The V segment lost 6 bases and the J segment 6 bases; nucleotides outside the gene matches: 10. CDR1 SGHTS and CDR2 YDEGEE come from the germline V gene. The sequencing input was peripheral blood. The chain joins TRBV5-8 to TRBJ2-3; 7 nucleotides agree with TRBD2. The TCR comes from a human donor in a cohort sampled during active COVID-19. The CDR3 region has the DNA TGTGCCAGCACCGTCAGCGGGGTGCGGGATACGCAGTATTTT. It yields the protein CASTVSGVRDTQYF.